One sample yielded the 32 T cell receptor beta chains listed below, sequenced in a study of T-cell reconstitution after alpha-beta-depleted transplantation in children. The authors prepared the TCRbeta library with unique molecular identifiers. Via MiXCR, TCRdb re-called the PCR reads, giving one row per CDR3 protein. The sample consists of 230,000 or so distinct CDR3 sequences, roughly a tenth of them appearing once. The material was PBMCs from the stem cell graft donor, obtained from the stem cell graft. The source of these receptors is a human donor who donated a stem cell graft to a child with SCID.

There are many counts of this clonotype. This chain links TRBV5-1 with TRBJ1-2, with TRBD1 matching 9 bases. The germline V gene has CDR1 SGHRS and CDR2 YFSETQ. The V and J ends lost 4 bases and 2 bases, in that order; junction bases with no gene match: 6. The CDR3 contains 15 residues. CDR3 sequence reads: CASSTSGTGNYGYTF. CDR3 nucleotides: TGCGCCAGCAGCACCTCCGGGACAGGGAACTATGGCTACACCTTC. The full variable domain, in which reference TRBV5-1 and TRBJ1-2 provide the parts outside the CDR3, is KAGVTQTPRYLIKTRGQQVTLSCSPISGHRSVSWYQQTPGQGLQFLFEYFSETQRNKGNFPGRFSGRQFSNSRSEMNVSTLELGDSALYLCASSTSGTGNYGYTFGSGTRLTVV.

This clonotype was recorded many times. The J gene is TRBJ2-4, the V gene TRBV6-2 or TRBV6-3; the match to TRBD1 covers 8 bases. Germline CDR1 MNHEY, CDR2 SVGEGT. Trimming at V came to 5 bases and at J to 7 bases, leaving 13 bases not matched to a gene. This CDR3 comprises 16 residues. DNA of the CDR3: TGTGCCAGCAGTCACCCTACGGAGAGACAGGGGAACATTCAGTACTTC. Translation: CASSHPTERQGNIQYF.

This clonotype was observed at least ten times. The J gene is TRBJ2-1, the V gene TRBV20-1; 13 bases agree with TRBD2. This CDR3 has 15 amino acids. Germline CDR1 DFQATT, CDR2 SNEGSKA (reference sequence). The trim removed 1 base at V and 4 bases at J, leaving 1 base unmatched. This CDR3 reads CSARATSGGYNEQFF. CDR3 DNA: TGCAGTGCTAGAGCGACTAGCGGGGGGTACAATGAGCAGTTCTTC.

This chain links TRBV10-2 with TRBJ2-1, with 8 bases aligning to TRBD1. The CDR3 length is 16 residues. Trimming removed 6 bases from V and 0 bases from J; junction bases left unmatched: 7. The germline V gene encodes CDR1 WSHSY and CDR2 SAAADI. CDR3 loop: CASRGQVRSSYNEQFF. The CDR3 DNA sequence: TGCGCCAGCAGGGGACAGGTGCGGAGCTCCTACAATGAGCAGTTCTTC.

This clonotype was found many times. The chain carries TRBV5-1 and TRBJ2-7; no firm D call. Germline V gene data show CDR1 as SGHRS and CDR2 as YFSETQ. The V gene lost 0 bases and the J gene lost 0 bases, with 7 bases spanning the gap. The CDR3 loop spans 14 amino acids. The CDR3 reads CASSLAIDSYEQYF. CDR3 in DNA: TGCGCCAGCAGCTTGGCCATCGACTCCTACGAGCAGTACTTC.

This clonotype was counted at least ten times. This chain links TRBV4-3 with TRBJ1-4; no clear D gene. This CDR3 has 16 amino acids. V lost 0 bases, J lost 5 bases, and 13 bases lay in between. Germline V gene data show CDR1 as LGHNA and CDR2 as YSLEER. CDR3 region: CASSQDQEGSNEKLFF. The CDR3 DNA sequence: TGCGCCAGCAGCCAAGATCAGGAGGGATCAAATGAAAAACTGTTTTTT.

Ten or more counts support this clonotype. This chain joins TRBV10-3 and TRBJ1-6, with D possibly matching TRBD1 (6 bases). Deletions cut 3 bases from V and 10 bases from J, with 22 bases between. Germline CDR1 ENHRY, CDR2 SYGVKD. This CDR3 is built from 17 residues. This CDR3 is CAISEGGAGTNRSPLHF. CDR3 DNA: TGTGCCATCAGTGAAGGCGGGGCTGGGACAAATCGCTCACCCCTCCACTTT.

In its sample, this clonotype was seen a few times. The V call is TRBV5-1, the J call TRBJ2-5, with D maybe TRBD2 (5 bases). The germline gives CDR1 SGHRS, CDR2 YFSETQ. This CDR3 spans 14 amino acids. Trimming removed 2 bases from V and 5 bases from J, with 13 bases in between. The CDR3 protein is CASSFSSGWETQYF. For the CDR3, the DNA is TGCGCCAGCAGCTTCTCATCGGGATGGGAGACCCAGTACTTC.

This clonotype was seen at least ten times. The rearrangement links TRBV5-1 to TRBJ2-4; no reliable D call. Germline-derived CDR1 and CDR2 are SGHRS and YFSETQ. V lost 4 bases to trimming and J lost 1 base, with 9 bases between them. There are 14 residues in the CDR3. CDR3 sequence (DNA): TGCGCCAGCAGCCAAGGGTTGGCCAAAAACATTCAGTACTTC. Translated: CASSQGLAKNIQYF. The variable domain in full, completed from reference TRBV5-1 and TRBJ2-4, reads KAGVTQTPRYLIKTRGQQVTLSCSPISGHRSVSWYQQTPGQGLQFLFEYFSETQRNKGNFPGRFSGRQFSNSRSEMNVSTLELGDSALYLCASSQGLAKNIQYFGAGTRLSVL.

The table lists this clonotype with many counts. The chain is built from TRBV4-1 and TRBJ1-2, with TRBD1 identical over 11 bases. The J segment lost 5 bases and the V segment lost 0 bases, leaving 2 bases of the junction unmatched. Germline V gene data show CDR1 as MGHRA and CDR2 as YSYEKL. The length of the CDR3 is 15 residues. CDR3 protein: CASSQEGQGGYGYTF. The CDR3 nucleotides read TGCGCCAGCAGCCAAGAGGGACAGGGGGGATATGGCTACACCTTC.

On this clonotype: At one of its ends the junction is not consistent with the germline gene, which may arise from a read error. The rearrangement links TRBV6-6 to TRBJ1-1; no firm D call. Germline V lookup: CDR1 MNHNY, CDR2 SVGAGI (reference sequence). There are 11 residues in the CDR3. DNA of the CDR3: TGTGCCGGCAGTTACATAGGTGAAGCTTTCTTT. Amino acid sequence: CAGSYIGEAFF.

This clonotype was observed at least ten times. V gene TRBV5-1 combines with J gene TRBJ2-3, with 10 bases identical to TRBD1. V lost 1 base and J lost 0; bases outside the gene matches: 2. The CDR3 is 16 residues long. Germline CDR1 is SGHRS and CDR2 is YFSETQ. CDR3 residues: CASSLRDRGSTDTQYF. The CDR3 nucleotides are TGCGCCAGCAGCTTGCGGGACAGGGGAAGCACAGATACGCAGTATTTT.

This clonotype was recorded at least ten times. The DNA for the CDR3 is TGCAGCGTGAGGCAGGGGGTCGGTCAGCCCCAGCATTTT. Translation: CSVRQGVGQPQHF. The chain recombines TRBV29-1 with TRBJ1-5, with 7 positions matching TRBD1. Germline V CDR1 and CDR2: SQVTM, ANQGSEA. Trimming took 6 bases from V and 6 from J; bases not matched to a gene: 8. The CDR3 spans 13 residues.

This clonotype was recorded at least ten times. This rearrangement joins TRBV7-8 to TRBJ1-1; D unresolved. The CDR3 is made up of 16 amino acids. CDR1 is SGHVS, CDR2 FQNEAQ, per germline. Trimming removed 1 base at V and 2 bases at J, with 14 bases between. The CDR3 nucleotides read TGTGCCAGCAGCTTAGAAAGGGTTGAGTTAAACACTGAAGCTTTCTTT. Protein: CASSLERVELNTEAFF.

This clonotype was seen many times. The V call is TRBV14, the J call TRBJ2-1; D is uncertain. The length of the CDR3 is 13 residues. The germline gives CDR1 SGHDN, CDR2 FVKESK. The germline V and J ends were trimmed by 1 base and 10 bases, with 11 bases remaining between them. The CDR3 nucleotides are TGTGCCAGCAGCCAAGTTGGCGTCCGGGAGCAGTTCTTC. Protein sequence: CASSQVGVREQFF.

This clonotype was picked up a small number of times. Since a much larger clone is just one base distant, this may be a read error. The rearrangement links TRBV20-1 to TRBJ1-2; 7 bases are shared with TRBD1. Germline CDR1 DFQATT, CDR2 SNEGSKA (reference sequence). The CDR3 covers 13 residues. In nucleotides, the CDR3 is TGCAGTGCTATTAACAGGGGAAACTATGGCGACACCTTC. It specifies CSAINRGNYGDTF.

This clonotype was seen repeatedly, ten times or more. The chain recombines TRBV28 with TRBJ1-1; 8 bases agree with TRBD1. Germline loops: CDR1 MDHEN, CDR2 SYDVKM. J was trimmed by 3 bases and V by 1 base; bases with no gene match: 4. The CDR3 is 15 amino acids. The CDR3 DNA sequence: TGTGCCAGCAGTTTATATTCAGGGGGCTACACTGAAGCTTTCTTT. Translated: CASSLYSGGYTEAFF.

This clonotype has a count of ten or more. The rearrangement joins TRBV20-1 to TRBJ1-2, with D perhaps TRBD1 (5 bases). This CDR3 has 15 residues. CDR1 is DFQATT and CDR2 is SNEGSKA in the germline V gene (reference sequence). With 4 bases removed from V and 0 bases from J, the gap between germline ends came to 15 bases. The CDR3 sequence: CSANPLPGANYGYTF. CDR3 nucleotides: TGCAGTGCTAACCCGTTACCGGGGGCTAACTATGGCTACACCTTC.

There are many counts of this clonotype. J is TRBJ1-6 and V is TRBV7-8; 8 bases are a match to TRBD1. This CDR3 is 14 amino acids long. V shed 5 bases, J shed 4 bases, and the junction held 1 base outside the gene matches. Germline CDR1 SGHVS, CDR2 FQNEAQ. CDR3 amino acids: CASSRTGYNSPLHF. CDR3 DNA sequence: TGTGCCAGCAGCAGGACAGGGTATAATTCACCCCTCCACTTT.

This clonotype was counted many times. The CDR3 reads CASSRQGAQADTQYF. The CDR3 DNA is TGTGCCAGCAGTCGACAGGGGGCACAGGCAGATACGCAGTATTTT. The chain recombines TRBV12-3 or TRBV12-4 with TRBJ2-3; 10 positions match TRBD1. J gave up 4 bases and V 5 bases, and 6 bases lay outside the gene matches. There are 15 residues in the CDR3.

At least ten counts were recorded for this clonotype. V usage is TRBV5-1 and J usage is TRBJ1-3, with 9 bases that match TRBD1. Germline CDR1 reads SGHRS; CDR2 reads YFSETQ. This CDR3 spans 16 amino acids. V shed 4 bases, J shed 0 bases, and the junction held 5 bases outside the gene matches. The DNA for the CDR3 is TGCGCCAGCAGCCACGGACAGGGGCTCTCTGGAAACACCATATATTTT. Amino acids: CASSHGQGLSGNTIYF.

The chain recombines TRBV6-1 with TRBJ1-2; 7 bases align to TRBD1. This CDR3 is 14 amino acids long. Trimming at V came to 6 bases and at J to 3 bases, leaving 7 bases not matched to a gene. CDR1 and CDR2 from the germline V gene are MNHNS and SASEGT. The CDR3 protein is CASSPGTDYYGYTF. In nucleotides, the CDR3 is TGTGCCAGCAGCCCCGGGACAGACTACTATGGCTACACCTTC.

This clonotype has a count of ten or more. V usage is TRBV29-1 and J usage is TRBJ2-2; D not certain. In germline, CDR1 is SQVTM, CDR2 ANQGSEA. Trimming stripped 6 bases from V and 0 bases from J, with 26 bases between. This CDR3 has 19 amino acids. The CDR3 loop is CSVAERLGPKGTNTGELFF. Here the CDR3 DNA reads TGCAGCGTGGCCGAGAGGTTGGGTCCAAAAGGAACGAACACCGGGGAGCTGTTTTTT.

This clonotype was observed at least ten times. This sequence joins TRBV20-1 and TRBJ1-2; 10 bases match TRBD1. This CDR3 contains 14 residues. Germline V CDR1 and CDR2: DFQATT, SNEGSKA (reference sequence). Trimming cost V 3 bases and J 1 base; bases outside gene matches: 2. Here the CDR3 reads CSARGQGYNYGYTF. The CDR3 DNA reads TGCAGTGCTAGGGGACAGGGGTATAACTATGGCTACACCTTC.

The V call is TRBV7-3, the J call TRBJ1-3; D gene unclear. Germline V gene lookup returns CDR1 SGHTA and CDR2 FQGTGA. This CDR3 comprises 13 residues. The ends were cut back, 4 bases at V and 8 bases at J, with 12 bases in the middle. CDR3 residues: CASSSNFGDTIYF. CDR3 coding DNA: TGTGCCAGCAGCTCCAACTTCGGAGACACCATATATTTT.

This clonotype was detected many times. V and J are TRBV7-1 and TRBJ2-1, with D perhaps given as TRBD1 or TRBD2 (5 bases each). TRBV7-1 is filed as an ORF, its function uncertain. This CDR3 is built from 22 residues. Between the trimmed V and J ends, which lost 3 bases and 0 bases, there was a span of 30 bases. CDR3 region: CASSSLKHIGGSSLNSYNEQFF. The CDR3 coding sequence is TGTGCCAGCAGCTCCTTGAAACATATTGGGGGATCCAGCCTTAACTCCTACAATGAGCAGTTCTTC.

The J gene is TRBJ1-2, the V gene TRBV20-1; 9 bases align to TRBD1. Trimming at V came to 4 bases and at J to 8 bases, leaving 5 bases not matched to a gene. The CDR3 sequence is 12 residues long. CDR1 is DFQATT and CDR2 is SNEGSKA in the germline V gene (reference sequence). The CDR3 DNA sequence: TGCAGTGCTATAAATACAGGGGGCGGCTACACCTTC. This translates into CSAINTGGGYTF.

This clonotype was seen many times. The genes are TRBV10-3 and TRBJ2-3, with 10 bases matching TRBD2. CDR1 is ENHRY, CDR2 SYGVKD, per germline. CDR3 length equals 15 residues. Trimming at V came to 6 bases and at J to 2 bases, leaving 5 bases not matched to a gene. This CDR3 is CAISPSGGYTDTQYF. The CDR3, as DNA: TGTGCCATCAGCCCTAGCGGGGGATACACAGATACGCAGTATTTT.

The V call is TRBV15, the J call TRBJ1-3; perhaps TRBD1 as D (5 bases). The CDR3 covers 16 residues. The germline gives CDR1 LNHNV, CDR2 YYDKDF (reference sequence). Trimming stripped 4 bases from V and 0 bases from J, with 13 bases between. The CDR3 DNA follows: TGTGCCACCAGCAATCCAGGGTTCATCTCTGGAAACACCATATATTTT. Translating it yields CATSNPGFISGNTIYF.

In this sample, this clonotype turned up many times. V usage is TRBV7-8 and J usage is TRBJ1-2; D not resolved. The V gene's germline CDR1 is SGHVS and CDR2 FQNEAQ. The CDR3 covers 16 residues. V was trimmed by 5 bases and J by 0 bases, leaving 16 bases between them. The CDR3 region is CASSPGRVIANYGYTF. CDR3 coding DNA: TGTGCCAGCAGCCCAGGACGGGTAATAGCTAACTATGGCTACACCTTC.

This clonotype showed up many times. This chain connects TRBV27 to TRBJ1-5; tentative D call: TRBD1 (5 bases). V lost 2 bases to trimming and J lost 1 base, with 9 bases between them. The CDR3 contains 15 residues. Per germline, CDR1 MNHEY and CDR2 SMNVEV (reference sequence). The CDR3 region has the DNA TGTGCCAGCAGTTTAAAGGGGTTCAGCAATCAGCCCCAGCATTTT. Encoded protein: CASSLKGFSNQPQHF.

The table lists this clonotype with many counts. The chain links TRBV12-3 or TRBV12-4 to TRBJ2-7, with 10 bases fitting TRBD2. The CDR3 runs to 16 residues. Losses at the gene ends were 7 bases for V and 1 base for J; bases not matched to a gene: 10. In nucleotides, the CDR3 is TGTGCCAGCACCCACTCTAGCGGGGGCCTGTCCTACGAGCAGTACTTC. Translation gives CASTHSSGGLSYEQYF.